Listed below are T cell receptor beta chains from one sample, sequenced in a study of CD8 T cells in Susac syndrome. MiXCR, applied by TCRdb to the immunoSEQ multiplex PCR reads, yields one record per CDR3 protein. Here the sample spans more than 95,000 distinct CDR3 sequences, around 94% being singletons. Material: CD8+ T cells from PBMCs. The origin of the receptors is a human donor with Susac syndrome. Both conserved end residues are part of each CDR3. A D gene is named only where the DNA matches it firmly. Clone sizes are given selectively: once, few, many, or a class where the clone is expanded.

clone_size j_call d_call v_call cdr3_nt cdr3_aa
NA TRBJ2-2 TRBD2 TRBV12-3/TRBV12-4 TGTGCCAGCAAATACGGGGCTAGCGGGGAAAACACCGGGGAGCTGTTTTTT CASKYGASGENTGELFF
NA TRBJ2-3 TRBD1 TRBV4-1 TGCGCCAGCAGCCACCGACAGGGGTCAGATACGCAGTATTTT CASSHRQGSDTQYF
once TRBJ1-4 NA TRBV12-3/TRBV12-4 TGTGCCAGCAGTCGAGTTTATGCAACTAATGAAAAACTGTTTTTT CASSRVYATNEKLFF
NA TRBJ2-1 NA TRBV7-9 TGTGCCAGCAGCTTAGACGGAGATGAGCAGTTCTTC CASSLDGDEQFF
once TRBJ2-3 NA TRBV12-3/TRBV12-4 TGTGCCAGCACTCGGGACCGCCTCACAGATACGCAGTATTTT CASTRDRLTDTQYF
NA TRBJ2-3 NA TRBV24-1 TGTGCCACCAGTGACCCGGGACACCACACAGATACGCAGTATTTT CATSDPGHHTDTQYF
NA TRBJ2-3 TRBD1 TRBV20-1 TGCAGTGCTAGCGCACCGGGACAGGTCACAGATACGCAGTATTTT CSASAPGQVTDTQYF
once TRBJ1-3 NA TRBV30 TGTGCCTGGAGTTACGGCTCGACGTCTGGAAACACCATATATTTT CAWSYGSTSGNTIYF
NA TRBJ2-2 TRBD1 TRBV6-5 TGTGCCGTCGGGACAGGGGCCACCGGGGAGCTGTTTTTT CAVGTGATGELFF
NA TRBJ2-5 NA TRBV13 TGTGCCAGCAGCTTAAGGGGAGGAGAGACCCAGTACTTC CASSLRGGETQYF
NA TRBJ2-7 NA TRBV6-2/TRBV6-3 TGTGCCAGCAGTTACTCGCATGAGGGCTCCTCGGCCGAGCAGTACTTC CASSYSHEGSSAEQYF
NA TRBJ1-6 TRBD1 TRBV12-3/TRBV12-4 TGTGCCAGCAGCCAGGCCCGGACAGGGGGTTCACCCCTCCACTTT CASSQARTGGSPLHF
NA TRBJ2-7 NA TRBV27 TGTGCCAGCAGTCCATACAGTCCCTACGAGCAGTACTTC CASSPYSPYEQYF
NA TRBJ2-1 NA TRBV7-9 TGTGCCAGCAGCTTTATCTTGGAGCAGTTCTTC CASSFILEQFF
NA TRBJ2-1 TRBD2 TRBV29-1 TGCAGCGGCGGACTAGCGGGGGCCTACAATGAGCAGTTCTTC CSGGLAGAYNEQFF
once TRBJ1-2 TRBD1 TRBV15 TGTGCCACCACCTCGACAGGGGGCTATGGCTACACCTTC CATTSTGGYGYTF
NA TRBJ2-1 TRBD2 TRBV29-1 TGCAGCGTTGAGAGTCTAGCGGGAGGGGTTGAGCAGTTCTTC CSVESLAGGVEQFF
NA TRBJ2-5 NA TRBV12-3/TRBV12-4 TGTGCCAGCAGTTCCACCATGGGAATACAAGAGACCCAGTACTTC CASSSTMGIQETQYF
NA TRBJ2-3 TRBD2 TRBV5-6 TGTGCCAGCAGCTTGAGAGGGACTAGTTTCACAGATACGCAGTATTTT CASSLRGTSFTDTQYF
NA TRBJ2-2 TRBD2 TRBV6-4 TGTGCCAGCGCCCCCCGGGGGGACACCGGGGAGCTGTTTTTT CASAPRGDTGELFF
NA TRBJ2-2 TRBD1 TRBV12-3/TRBV12-4 TGTGCCAGCAGTGTGGCAGGGGGCGTCGCCGGGGAGCTGTTTTTT CASSVAGGVAGELFF
once TRBJ1-2 TRBD1 TRBV4-1 TGCGCCAGCAGCCAAGCCGGGACAGTATATGGCTACACCTTC CASSQAGTVYGYTF
NA TRBJ2-1 NA TRBV12-3/TRBV12-4 TGTGCCAGCAGTTTCGGACTATCAAGGAATGAGCAGTTCTTC CASSFGLSRNEQFF
once TRBJ1-1 NA TRBV4-1 TGCGCCAGCAGCTCCCGTTTCGACACTGAAGCTTTCTTT CASSSRFDTEAFF
NA TRBJ2-2 NA TRBV4-3 TGCGCCAGCAGCCAACATCAGTTCGCCGGGGAGCTGTTTTTT CASSQHQFAGELFF
NA TRBJ1-2 NA TRBV2 TGTGCCGGATGGACGGGATTCTATGGCTACACCTTC CAGWTGFYGYTF
NA TRBJ2-7 TRBD1 TRBV5-6 TGTGCCAGCAGCTTGGGGACCGGGACAGGGACCGAGCAGTACTTC CASSLGTGTGTEQYF
NA TRBJ2-6 NA TRBV21-1 TGTGCCAGCAGCGCCTGGTCAGGTAAACAGTCTGGGGCCAACGTCCTGACTTTC CASSAWSGKQSGANVLTF
NA TRBJ2-3 NA TRBV6-6 TGTGCCAGCAGTATAGCGGAGGCGGGAGATACGCAGTATTTT CASSIAEAGDTQYF
once TRBJ1-1 NA TRBV7-9 TGTGCCAGCAGCTTCGGACAGTCGGGCACTGAAGCTTTCTTT CASSFGQSGTEAFF
NA TRBJ2-3 NA TRBV7-6 TGTGCCAGCAGCTTATTGGGACCAGGAAGCTCAGATACGCAGTATTTT CASSLLGPGSSDTQYF
NA TRBJ1-1 NA TRBV3-1 TGTGCCAGCAGCCAAATGACCGGGGGCACTGAAGCTTTCTTT CASSQMTGGTEAFF